These 4 T cell receptor beta chains share one sample of origin, sequenced in a study of CD8 T cells in ankylosing spondylitis. Each CDR3 protein gets one entry after TCRdb re-called the 5' RACE reads with MiXCR. The sample consists of 350,000 or so distinct CDR3 sequences, approximately 15% of them appearing once. The sample was blood, either unsorted or a sorted T cell fraction (not recorded which). These receptors all come from a male donor with ankylosing spondylitis or in good health (not recorded which).

A few counts support this clonotype. The chain uses TRBV20-1 and TRBJ2-4; 8 positions match TRBD1. J was trimmed by 8 bases and V by 2 bases; bases with no gene match: 2. The CDR3 is 12 residues long. Germline V gives CDR1 DFQATT, CDR2 SNEGSKA (reference sequence). CDR3 bases: TGCAGTGCTAGACAGGGGGCAGACATTCAGTACTTC. Amino acid sequence: CSARQGADIQYF.

This clonotype was seen only a few times. The CDR3 nucleotides are TGTGCCAGCAGCCCGGACACGAACACCGGGGAGCTGTTTTTT. Protein: CASSPDTNTGELFF. The chain employs TRBV5-6 and TRBJ2-2, with a possible D match to TRBD1 (5 bases). Germline CDR1 SGHDT, CDR2 YYEEEE. The CDR3 length is 14 residues. Trimming left V 4 bases short and J 0 bases short, with 7 bases between.

The CDR3 loop is CASSPRGRSNTGELFF. The CDR3 nucleotides are TGTGCCAGCAGCCCCCGAGGTAGATCGAACACCGGGGAGCTGTTTTTT. The chain uses TRBV3-1 and TRBJ2-2; D remains ambiguous. The CDR3 totals 16 residues. The V end lost 4 bases, the J end lost 0 bases, and 12 bases lay between the germline ends. Germline V gene lookup returns CDR1 LGHDT and CDR2 YNNKEL (reference sequence).

This rearrangement joins TRBV5-5 to TRBJ2-2; possible D gene TRBD2, 7 bases. Germline V CDR1 and CDR2: SGHKS, YYEKEE (reference sequence). Between the trimmed V and J ends, which lost 4 bases and 3 bases, there was a span of 16 bases. The CDR3 has 16 amino acids. The CDR3 region has the DNA TGTGCCAGCAGCAACCCGGGGGGCGCCGACACCGGGGAGCTGTTTTTT. It yields the protein CASSNPGGADTGELFF.